The 10 T cell receptor beta chains given below trace back to one sample, sequenced in a study of spatial heterogeneity in lung cancer. Time point specified: blood at routine non-recurrence follow-up after resection. TCRdb reprocessed the 5' RACE reads via MiXCR and lists one record per CDR3 protein. The sample has 110,000 or so distinct CDR3 sequences, about a tenth seen once. The sequenced sample was PBMCs, obtained at follow-up. The receptors stem from a female donor with early-stage non-small cell lung cancer.

The chain couples TRBV18 to TRBJ1-2; 9 bases are shared with TRBD1. V was pared by 5 bases and J by 8 bases, with 15 bases of the junction left unmatched. From germline, CDR1 is KGHSH and CDR2 LQKENI. The CDR3 is 16 residues long. The CDR3 sequence: CASSSNPGQGIQGYTF. The DNA of the CDR3 is TGTGCCAGCTCATCAAACCCGGGACAGGGTATACAGGGCTACACCTTC. The whole variable domain, remainder taken from reference TRBV18 and TRBJ1-2, is NAGVMQNPRHLVRRRGQEARLRCSPMKGHSHVYWYRQLPEEGLKFMVYLQKENIIDESGMPKERFSAEFPKEGPSILRIQQVVRGDSAAYFCASSSNPGQGIQGYTFGSGTRLTVV.

V usage is TRBV19 and J usage is TRBJ2-7, with TRBD2 matching 7 bases. The CDR3 loop spans 16 amino acids. V gave up 2 bases and J gave up 3 bases; unmatched junction bases: 10. The germline V gene has CDR1 LNHDA and CDR2 SQIVND (reference sequence). In DNA form, the CDR3 reads TGTGCCAGTAGTATATCGGGCGGGAGAGGATTCTACGAGCAGTACTTC. It codes for CASSISGGRGFYEQYF.

This clonotype was recorded many times. The V gene is TRBV28, the J gene TRBJ1-1, with D hard to call. The germline gives CDR1 MDHEN, CDR2 SYDVKM. This CDR3 has 15 residues. The V end lost 3 bases, the J end lost 5 bases, and 16 bases lay between the germline ends. In nucleotides, the CDR3 is TGTGCCAGCAGTTTGCCGGGCTTCCAGAATACTGAAGCTTTCTTT. Translating gives CASSLPGFQNTEAFF.

The genes are TRBV27 and TRBJ1-6; 7 bases line up with TRBD1. This CDR3 contains 12 residues. Germline assignment: CDR1 MNHEY and CDR2 SMNVEV (reference sequence). V gave up 6 bases and J gave up 8 bases; unmatched junction bases: 1. CDR3 sequence reads: CASRTGYSPLHF. As DNA, the CDR3 is TGTGCCAGCAGGACAGGGTATTCACCCCTCCACTTT.

The chain uses TRBV20-1 and TRBJ2-5, with D maybe TRBD2 (6 bases). V dropped 3 bases and J dropped 2 bases, with 16 bases sitting between them. The CDR3 length is 15 residues. From germline, CDR1 is DFQATT and CDR2 SNEGSKA (reference sequence). In nucleotides, the CDR3 is TGCAGTGCTAGGCAACCGGGACTTCGGCAAGAGACCCAGTACTTC. This sequence encodes CSARQPGLRQETQYF.

In DNA, the CDR3 is TGCAGTGCTAGGCCCCCCGGGACAGATACGCAGTATTTT. This translates into CSARPPGTDTQYF. V usage is TRBV20-1 and J usage is TRBJ2-3; D not resolved. The V end was cut by 3 bases, the J end by 3 bases, with 10 bases between. The germline CDR1 and CDR2 sequences are DFQATT and SNEGSKA (reference sequence). The CDR3 has 13 residues.

This clonotype was picked up a small number of times. The V call is TRBV2, the J call TRBJ1-2, with D possibly being TRBD1 (5 bases). Germline V gene data show CDR1 as SNHLY and CDR2 as FYNNEI. V was trimmed by 7 bases and J by 8 bases, leaving 11 bases between them. The CDR3 runs 11 residues. This CDR3 is CASMRRGGYTF. The CDR3 bases are TGTGCCAGCATGCGGAGGGGCGGCTACACCTTC. The full variable domain, rest sourced from reference TRBV2 and TRBJ1-2, is EPEVTQTPSHQVTQMGQEVILRCVPISNHLYFYWYRQILGQKVEFLVSFYNNEISEKSEIFDDQFSVERPDGSNFTLKIRSTKLEDSAMYFCASMRRGGYTFGSGTRLTVV.

The V call is TRBV29-1, the J call TRBJ2-5; 10 nucleotides align to TRBD2. Germline loops: CDR1 SQVTM, CDR2 ANQGSEA. The CDR3 sequence is 16 residues long. V gave up 2 bases and J gave up 1 base; unmatched junction bases: 7. CDR3 residues: CSVEPPSGSSQETQYF. DNA for the CDR3: TGCAGCGTTGAACCCCCTAGCGGGAGTAGCCAAGAGACCCAGTACTTC.

This clonotype was counted many times. The chain links TRBV7-8 to TRBJ2-1; TRBD2 matches at 9 bases. Germline values: CDR1 SGHVS, CDR2 FQNEAQ. The J segment lost 5 bases and the V segment lost 3 bases, leaving 5 bases of the junction unmatched. The CDR3 extends over 15 amino acids. The CDR3 here is CASSLGLAGNNEQFF. CDR3 bases: TGTGCCAGCAGCTTGGGACTAGCAGGAAACAATGAGCAGTTCTTC.

The rearrangement links TRBV6-2 or TRBV6-3 to TRBJ1-3; D unclear. This CDR3 is built from 13 residues. Trimming removed 7 bases from V and 4 bases from J, with 11 bases in between. Per the germline V gene, CDR1 is MNHEY and CDR2 is SVGEGT. CDR3 bases: TGTGCCAGCAAGAGGGAACCGGGAAACACCATATATTTT. Translation gives CASKREPGNTIYF.